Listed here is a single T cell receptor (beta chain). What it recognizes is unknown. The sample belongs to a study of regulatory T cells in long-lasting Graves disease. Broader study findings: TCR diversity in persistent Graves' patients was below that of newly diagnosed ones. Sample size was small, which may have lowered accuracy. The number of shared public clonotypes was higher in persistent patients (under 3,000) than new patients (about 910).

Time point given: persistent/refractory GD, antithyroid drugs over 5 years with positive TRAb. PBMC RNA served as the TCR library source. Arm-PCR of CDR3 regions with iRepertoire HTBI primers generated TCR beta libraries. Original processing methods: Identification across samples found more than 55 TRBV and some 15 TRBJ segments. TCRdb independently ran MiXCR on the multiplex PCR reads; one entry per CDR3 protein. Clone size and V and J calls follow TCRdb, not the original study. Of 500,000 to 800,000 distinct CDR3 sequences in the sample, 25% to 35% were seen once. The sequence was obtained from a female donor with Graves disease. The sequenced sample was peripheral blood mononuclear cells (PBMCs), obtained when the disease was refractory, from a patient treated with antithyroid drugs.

CDR3 nucleotide sequence: TGTGCCAGCAGTTACGCCGGAGGGGCGGGAGGGGGCTACGAGCAGTACTTC. It is translated as CASSYAGGAGGGYEQYF. The rearrangement uses TRBV6-5 and TRBJ2-7; 9 bases match TRBD2. This CDR3 has 17 residues. With V trimmed by 2 bases and J by 3 bases, 11 bases remained unmatched. CDR1 is MNHEY, CDR2 SVGAGI, per germline.